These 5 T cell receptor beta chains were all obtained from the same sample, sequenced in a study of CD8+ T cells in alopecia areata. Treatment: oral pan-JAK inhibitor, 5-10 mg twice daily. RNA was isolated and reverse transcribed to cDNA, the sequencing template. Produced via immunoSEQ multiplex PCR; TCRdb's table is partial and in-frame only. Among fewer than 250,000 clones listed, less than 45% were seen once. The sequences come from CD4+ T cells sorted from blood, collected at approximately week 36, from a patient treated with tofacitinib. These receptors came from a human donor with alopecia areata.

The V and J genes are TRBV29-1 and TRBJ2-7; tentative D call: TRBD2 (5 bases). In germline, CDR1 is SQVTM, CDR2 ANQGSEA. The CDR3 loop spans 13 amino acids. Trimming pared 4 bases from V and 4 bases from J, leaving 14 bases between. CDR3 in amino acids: CSVGRGYGYEQYF. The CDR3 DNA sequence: TGCAGCGTTGGACGAGGGTACGGTTACGAGCAGTACTTC.

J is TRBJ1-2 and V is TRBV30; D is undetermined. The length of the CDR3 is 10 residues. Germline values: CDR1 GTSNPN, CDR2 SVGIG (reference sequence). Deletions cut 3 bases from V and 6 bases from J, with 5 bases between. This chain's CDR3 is CAWSRHGYTF. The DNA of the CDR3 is TGTGCCTGGAGCAGGCATGGCTACACCTTC.

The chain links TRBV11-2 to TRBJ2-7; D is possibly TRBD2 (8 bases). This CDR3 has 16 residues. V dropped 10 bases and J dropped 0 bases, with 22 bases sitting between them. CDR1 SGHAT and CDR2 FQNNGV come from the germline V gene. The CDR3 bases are TGTGCCACCAAACAGGGGAACGGGAGGGCCTCCTACGAGCAGTACTTC. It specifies CATKQGNGRASYEQYF.

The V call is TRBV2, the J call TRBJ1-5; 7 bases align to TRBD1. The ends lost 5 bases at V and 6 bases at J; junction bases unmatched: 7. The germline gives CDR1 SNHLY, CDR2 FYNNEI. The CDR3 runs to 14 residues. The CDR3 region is CASSSDREGQPQHF. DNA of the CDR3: TGTGCCAGCAGTAGTGACAGGGAAGGTCAGCCCCAGCATTTT. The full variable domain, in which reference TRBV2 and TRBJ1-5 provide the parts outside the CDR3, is EPEVTQTPSHQVTQMGQEVILRCVPISNHLYFYWYRQILGQKVEFLVSFYNNEISEKSEIFDDQFSVERPDGSNFTLKIRSTKLEDSAMYFCASSSDREGQPQHFGDGTRLSIL.

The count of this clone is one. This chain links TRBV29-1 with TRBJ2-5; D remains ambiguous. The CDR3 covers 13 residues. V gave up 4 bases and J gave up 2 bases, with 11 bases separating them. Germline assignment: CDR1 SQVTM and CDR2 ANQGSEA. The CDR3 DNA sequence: TGCAGCGTTGGAGTCACGGCGCAAGAGACCCAGTACTTC. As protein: CSVGVTAQETQYF.